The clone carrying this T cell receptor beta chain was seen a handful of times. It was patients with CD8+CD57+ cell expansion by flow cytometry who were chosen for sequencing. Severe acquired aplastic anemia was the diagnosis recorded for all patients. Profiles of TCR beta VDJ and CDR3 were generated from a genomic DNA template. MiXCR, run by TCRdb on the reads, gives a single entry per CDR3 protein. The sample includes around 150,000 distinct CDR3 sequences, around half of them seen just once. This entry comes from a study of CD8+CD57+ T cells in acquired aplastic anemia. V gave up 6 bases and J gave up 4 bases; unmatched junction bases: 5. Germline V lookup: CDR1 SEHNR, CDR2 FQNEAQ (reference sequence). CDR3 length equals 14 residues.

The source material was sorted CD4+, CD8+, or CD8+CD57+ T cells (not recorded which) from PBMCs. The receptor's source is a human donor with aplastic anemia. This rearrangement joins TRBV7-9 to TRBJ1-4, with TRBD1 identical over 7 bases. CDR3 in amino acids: CASSPGTVNEKLFF. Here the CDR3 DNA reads TGTGCCAGCAGTCCCGGGACAGTTAATGAAAAACTGTTTTTT.